The source of this T cell receptor beta chain is a study of blood T cell repertoires in COVID-19. The assay was immunoSEQ multiplex PCR, and TCRdb's table has in-frame clones only and misses some. The repertoire holds about 500,000 clones, with approximately 92% as singletons. V lost 2 bases and J lost 0; bases outside the gene matches: 7. Germline V gene lookup returns CDR1 SGHNT and CDR2 YYREEE (reference sequence). The CDR3 extends over 16 amino acids. The specimen was peripheral blood. The gene calls are TRBV5-4 and TRBJ2-5; 7 nucleotides line up with TRBD2. The receptor was derived from a man aged 18-30 years with COVID-19, enrolled during active disease. The CDR3 loop is CASSFGGRGYQETQYF. CDR3 nucleotides: TGTGCCAGCAGCTTCGGGGGGAGGGGCTACCAAGAGACCCAGTACTTC.